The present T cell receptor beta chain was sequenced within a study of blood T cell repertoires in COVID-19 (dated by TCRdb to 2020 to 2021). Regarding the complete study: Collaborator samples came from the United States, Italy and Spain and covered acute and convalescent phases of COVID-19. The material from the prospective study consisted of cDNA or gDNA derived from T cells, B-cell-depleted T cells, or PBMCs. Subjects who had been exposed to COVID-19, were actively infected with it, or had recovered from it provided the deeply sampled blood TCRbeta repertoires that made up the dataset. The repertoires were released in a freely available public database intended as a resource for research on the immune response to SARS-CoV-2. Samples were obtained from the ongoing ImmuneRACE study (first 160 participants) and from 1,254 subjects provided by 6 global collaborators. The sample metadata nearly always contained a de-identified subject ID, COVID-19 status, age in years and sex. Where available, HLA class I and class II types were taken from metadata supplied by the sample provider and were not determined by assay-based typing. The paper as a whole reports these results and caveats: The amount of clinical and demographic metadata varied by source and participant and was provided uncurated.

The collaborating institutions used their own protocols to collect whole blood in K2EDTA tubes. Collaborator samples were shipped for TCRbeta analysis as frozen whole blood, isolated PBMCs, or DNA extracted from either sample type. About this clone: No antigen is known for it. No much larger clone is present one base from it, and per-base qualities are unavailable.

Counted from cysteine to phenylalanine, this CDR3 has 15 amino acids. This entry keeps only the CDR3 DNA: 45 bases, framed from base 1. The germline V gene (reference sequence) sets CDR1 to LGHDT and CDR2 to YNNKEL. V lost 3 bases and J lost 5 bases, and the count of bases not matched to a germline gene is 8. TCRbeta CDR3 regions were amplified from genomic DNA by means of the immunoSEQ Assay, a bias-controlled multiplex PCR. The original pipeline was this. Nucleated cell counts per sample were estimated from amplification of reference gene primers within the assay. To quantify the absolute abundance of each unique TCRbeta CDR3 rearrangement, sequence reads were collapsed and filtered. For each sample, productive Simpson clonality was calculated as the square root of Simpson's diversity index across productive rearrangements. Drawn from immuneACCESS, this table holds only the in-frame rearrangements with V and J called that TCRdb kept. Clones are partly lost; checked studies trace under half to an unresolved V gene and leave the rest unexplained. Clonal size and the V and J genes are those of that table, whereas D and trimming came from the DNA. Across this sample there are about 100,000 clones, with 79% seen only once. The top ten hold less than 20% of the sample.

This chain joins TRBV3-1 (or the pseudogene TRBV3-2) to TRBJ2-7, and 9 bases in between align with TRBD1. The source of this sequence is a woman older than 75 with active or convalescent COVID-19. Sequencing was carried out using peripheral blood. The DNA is TGTGCCAGCAGCCACTCCGGGACAGGGTCGCACGAGCAGTACTTC. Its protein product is CASSHSGTGSHEQYF.